The T cell receptor beta chain under discussion was sequenced for a study of blood T cells in healthy people across ages (dated by TCRdb to 2014 to 2015). The study in broad terms: In model experiments, template switching captured about one uniquely barcoded TCR beta cDNA molecule for every two T cells. Using deep sequencing normalized with unique cDNA molecular identifiers, the study measured how TCR beta repertoire diversity changes with age. Donors were grouped into four age groups: young (average roughly 17 years), middle-aged (39), aged (around 60) and long-lived (around 80). Donors of different ages were randomly distributed across sequencing lanes to avoid experimental bias. For two donors (one aged 18 to 29 and one aged 80 or older), the study analyzed two additional independent replicas of 1 million unique cDNA reads from the same blood draw. The study at large found these results: Estimates of total diversity based on one million sequenced T cells were considered lower bounds and underestimates. The long-lived group showed more naive CD4+ T cells, fewer expanded clones and increased TCR diversity than the aged group, suggesting age selection. There was a strong correlation between observed TCR beta diversity and the percentage of naive T cells measured by flow cytometry. As age increased, observed TCR beta diversity per million T cells dropped in a roughly linear way, and a significant reduction was already evident by age 40. Bulk unsorted PBMC profiling prevented conclusive comparison of naive and antigen-experienced compartments. Because the CMV infection status of the donors was unknown, age-related changes in expanded clonotypes may potentially have been confounded.

Donors were about 36 systemically healthy Caucasian individuals from Russia aged roughly 6 to 90 years. Each donor gave approximately 9.3 milliliters of peripheral blood, collected into EDTA-treated Vacutainer tubes. Ficoll-Paque density-gradient centrifugation was used to isolate PBMCs, with at least 7 million per sample. Total RNA was extracted from PBMCs with Trizol reagent, with at least 6 micrograms obtained per sample. Naive CD45RAhigh/CD27high T cell percentages were measured by flow cytometry on a PBMC aliquot from every donor. From a lookup of the germline V gene, CDR1 and CDR2 are MNHEY and SVGEGT. The CDR3 measures 15 amino acids from cysteine to phenylalanine. The retained sequence is limited to the CDR3, 45 bases, with the frame set at the first base. V loses 3 bases, J loses 9 bases, and the germline ends lie 18 bases apart. The library was prepared using 5' RACE. Sequencer: Illumina HiSeq 2500. A second PCR of roughly 7 to 11 cycles was performed with a sample-barcoded 5' primer and a J-beta primer mix. Each TCR beta cDNA molecule received a unique molecular identifier from a template-switch 5' adaptor carrying 12 random nucleotides. At least 2.5 million CDR3-containing paired-end reads were obtained from each sample. The Mint cDNA synthesis kit, primed by a TRBC-specific oligonucleotide, was used to synthesize first-strand cDNA from all RNA. All cDNA was treated with uracil-DNA glycosylase and then went through a first 18-cycle PCR with the universal primers M1SS and BC2_uni_R. In the paper's pipeline: For normalization, 1 million high-quality reads, each with a distinct molecular identifier, were randomly selected from each sample. Instead of being binned into consensus sequences, reads with shared molecular identifiers were discarded. MiTCR, set to a Q25 quality threshold and the strictest error-elimination algorithm, was used for CDR3 identification, clonotype clustering and error correction. Lower-bound total TCR beta diversity was estimated with a nonparametric unseen species model using Euler transformation. TCRdb ran its own pipeline on the public reads, namely fastp trimming at Q25 and MiXCR clone calling, and kept in-frame beta chains. Rows matching on CDR3 protein sequence are summarized as one entry with the most common DNA and genes. None of the V and J calls come from the authors' own analysis; TCRdb made them. The sample table shows roughly 800,000 distinct CDR3 sequences, and 55% to 75% are seen once. The ten largest clones represent 20% to 25% of the sample.

This clonotype was seen more than once but under ten times. The clone's antigen remains unknown. Base qualities are missing; no much larger clone stands one base away. The receptor was isolated from a young man in good health. The sequenced sample was blood. The chain couples TRBV6-2 or TRBV6-3 to TRBJ1-5, with the D segment identity uncertain. CDR3 protein: CASSYFSGSIAPQHF. The DNA sequence follows: TGTGCCAGCAGTTATTTTTCCGGGAGTATCGCGCCCCAGCATTTT.